This T cell receptor (beta chain) was retrieved from a study of blood T cell repertoires in COVID-19. Study information: Specimens from acute and convalescent COVID-19 originated in the United States, Italy and Spain.

Participant reports of clinical history set cohort assignment. Methods used by the authors: Nucleated cell counts were estimated from reference gene primer amplification. Here immunoSEQ multiplex PCR was the method, and the copy in TCRdb shows in-frame clones only, minus some. The V and J calls and clone size were taken over from that table, and D and trimming were inferred from the DNA. The repertoire has around 360,000 clones, about 88% of them found once; the top ten carry about 2.7%. This CDR3 is 16 amino acids long. Trimming stripped 5 bases from V and 3 bases from J, with 20 bases between. Germline V gene data show CDR1 as MNHEY and CDR2 as SMNVEV (reference sequence).

Sequencing was done on a sample of PBMCs or T cells enriched from blood (not recorded which). V gene TRBV27 combines with J gene TRBJ2-7; TRBD1 is a possible D gene (5 bases). This clonotype was sampled from a woman aged 30 to 39 who had recovered from COVID-19. DNA for the CDR3: TGTGCCAGCAGTGAAGGACACATCCTCGACGGCTACGAGCAGTACTTC. Protein: CASSEGHILDGYEQYF.